The 24 T cell receptor beta chains below were found in one sample sequenced in a study of T cell responses to AZD1222 COVID-19 vaccine. Repertoires were generated with immunoSEQ multiplex PCR, while TCRdb's copy carries only in-frame clones and drops some. The top ten hold 10% of the sample, which has about 130,000 clones, 87% seen once. The material was peripheral blood, obtained on day 0 of AZD1222 vaccination. Receptor source: an adult in good health.

The chain couples TRBV29-1 to TRBJ2-7; no definite D call. The CDR3 contains 11 residues. V was trimmed by 8 bases and J by 0 bases, leaving 8 bases between them. Germline loops: CDR1 SQVTM, CDR2 ANQGSEA. The CDR3: CSRRASYEQYF. In DNA form, the CDR3 reads TGCAGCAGAAGGGCCTCCTACGAGCAGTACTTC.

The chain carries TRBV5-4 and TRBJ2-2; D may be TRBD1 (6 bases). V was pared by 3 bases and J by 6 bases, with 15 bases between. This CDR3 contains 15 residues. Per germline, CDR1 SGHNT and CDR2 YYREEE (reference sequence). CDR3 amino acids: CASSSGTTFPGELFF. The CDR3 nucleotides are TGTGCCAGCAGCTCCGGGACAACGTTTCCCGGGGAGCTGTTTTTT.

The chain joins TRBV11-3 to TRBJ2-1; 8 bases are a match to TRBD2. The germline gives CDR1 SGHNT, CDR2 YENEEA. V was pared by 3 bases and J by 3 bases, with 7 bases of the junction left unmatched. There are 16 residues in the CDR3. CDR3 in DNA: TGTGCCAGCAGCTTGGGGAGCGGGAGTTTCTACAATGAGCAGTTCTTC. Residues: CASSLGSGSFYNEQFF.

The rearrangement uses TRBV4-3 and TRBJ1-2, with 7 bases fitting TRBD1. V dropped 0 bases and J dropped 8; count of bases not matched to a gene: 6. Germline values: CDR1 LGHNA, CDR2 YSLEER. The CDR3 consists of 14 residues. Here the CDR3 reads CASSQDNKQGGYTF. CDR3 nucleotide sequence: TGCGCCAGCAGCCAAGACAACAAACAGGGGGGCTACACCTTC.

The chain joins TRBV7-9 to TRBJ1-1; D gene uncertain. V lost 3 bases and J lost 0, with 8 bases in between. The CDR3 has 14 residues. Germline CDR1 is SEHNR and CDR2 is FQNEAQ (reference sequence). The CDR3 nucleotides read TGTGCCAGCAGCTTGGTGTTCATGAACACTGAAGCTTTCTTT. Translated, it gives CASSLVFMNTEAFF. Complete variable domain (other parts from reference TRBV7-9 and TRBJ1-1): DTGVSQNPRHKITKRGQNVTFRCDPISEHNRLYWYRQTLGQGPEFLTYFQNEAQLEKSRLLSDRFSAERPKGSFSTLEIQRTEQGDSAMYLCASSLVFMNTEAFFGQGTRLTVV.

This clone was picked up one time. V usage is TRBV29-1 and J usage is TRBJ2-7; D possibly corresponds to TRBD2 (6 bases). The germline gives CDR1 SQVTM, CDR2 ANQGSEA. The CDR3 runs to 14 residues. Trimming took off 1 base at V and 0 bases at J, with 10 bases between the two ends. The CDR3 here is CSVEGGGSSYEQYF. CDR3 nucleotide sequence: TGCAGCGTTGAAGGCGGAGGGAGCTCCTACGAGCAGTACTTC.

The chain has TRBV6-4 and TRBJ1-1; D gene ambiguous. Trimming took 4 bases from V and 0 from J, leaving 12 bases between them. Germline CDR1 reads MRHNA; CDR2 reads SNTAGT. The length of the CDR3 is 15 residues. In DNA, the CDR3 is TGTGCCAGCAGTGTCTCGGGATTGTTGAACACTGAAGCTTTCTTT. This encodes CASSVSGLLNTEAFF.

The rearrangement uses TRBV18 and TRBJ2-5, with D perhaps TRBD2 (6 bases). With 2 bases removed from V and 2 bases from J, the gap between germline ends came to 12 bases. Germline V CDR1 and CDR2: KGHSH, LQKENI. The CDR3 runs to 15 residues. DNA of the CDR3: TGTGCCAGCTCACCAACGGGACTGAATCAAGAGACCCAGTACTTC. It specifies CASSPTGLNQETQYF.

The genes are TRBV20-1 and TRBJ2-7, with unresolved D. CDR1 DFQATT and CDR2 SNEGSKA come from the germline V gene (reference sequence). This CDR3 is built from 13 residues. V lost 3 bases and J 3 bases, leaving 12 bases between the germline ends. The CDR3 DNA reads TGCAGTGCTAGTCCCACGACGTTCTACGAGCAGTACTTC. Protein: CSASPTTFYEQYF.

In DNA form, the CDR3 reads TGTGCCAGCCCTCTGATTGTCACTGAAGCTTTCTTT. It encodes CASPLIVTEAFF. The chain recombines TRBV27 with TRBJ1-1; D ambiguous. V was shortened by 8 bases and J by 4 bases, with 11 bases between the two germline ends. CDR1 and CDR2 from the germline V gene are MNHEY and SMNVEV (reference sequence). The CDR3 has 12 amino acids.

V usage is TRBV6-1 and J usage is TRBJ1-2; weak D call: TRBD1 (5 bases). Trimming left V 4 bases short and J 0 bases short, with 21 bases between. From germline, CDR1 is MNHNS and CDR2 SASEGT. This CDR3 region has 18 residues. CDR3 protein: CASSGAGYITLPNYGYTF. CDR3 in DNA: TGTGCCAGCAGTGGAGCAGGGTACATAACCCTTCCTAACTATGGCTACACCTTC.

The CDR3 loop reads CASIRDRLTFF. The CDR3 bases are TGTGCCAGCATAAGAGACAGGCTTACTTTCTTT. The chain links TRBV6-5 to TRBJ1-1; maybe TRBD1 (6 bases). Trimming pared 7 bases from V and 12 bases from J, leaving 15 bases between. CDR1 is MNHEY, CDR2 SVGAGI, per germline. CDR3 length: 11 residues.

V is TRBV6-5 and J is TRBJ1-1, with TRBD1 matching 8 bases. The CDR3 totals 13 residues. Germline loops: CDR1 MNHEY, CDR2 SVGAGI. V trimming: 5 bases; J trimming: 5 bases; junction bases outside the gene matches: 4. CDR3 region: CASSRTGTTEAFF. The CDR3 DNA sequence: TGTGCCAGCAGTCGGACAGGGACAACTGAAGCTTTCTTT.

This rearrangement joins TRBV27 to TRBJ1-5; D might be TRBD1 (5 bases). V was pared by 3 bases and J by 6 bases, with 12 bases between. This CDR3 is built from 14 residues. Germline assignment: CDR1 MNHEY and CDR2 SMNVEV (reference sequence). The DNA for the CDR3 is TGTGCCAGCAGTTTCGGGGGTGAGGGTCAGCCCCAGCATTTT. This sequence encodes CASSFGGEGQPQHF.

J is TRBJ1-2 and V is TRBV23-1, with 9 bases lining up with TRBD1. TRBV23-1 is identified as an open reading frame with a role that is uncertain. With 0 bases clipped from V and 7 bases from J, the junction kept 12 bases outside the gene matches. The length of the CDR3 is 17 residues. CDR3 sequence: CASSQSGRDRAYCGYTF. The CDR3 region has the DNA TGCGCCAGCAGTCAATCGGGCCGGGACAGGGCCTATTGTGGCTACACCTTC.

This rearrangement joins TRBV28 to TRBJ2-7; D may correspond to TRBD1 or TRBD2 (5 bases each). CDR3 length: 15 amino acids. V was cut by 4 bases and J by 2 bases, with 15 bases left in between. Germline V gene lookup returns CDR1 MDHEN and CDR2 SYDVKM. CDR3 protein: CASSSTGAIPYEQYF. CDR3 nucleotide sequence: TGTGCCAGCAGTTCTACCGGGGCTATCCCCTACGAGCAGTACTTC.

The chain links TRBV30 to TRBJ2-3, with no clear D. This CDR3 is 13 amino acids long. V was trimmed by 6 bases and J by 2 bases, leaving 12 bases between them. Looked up from germline, CDR1 is GTSNPN and CDR2 is SVGIG (reference sequence). The CDR3 sequence is CACGAEYTDTQYF. The CDR3 bases are TGTGCCTGCGGTGCGGAGTACACAGATACGCAGTATTTT.

This chain links TRBV5-4 with TRBJ2-3, with D unresolved. There are 12 residues in the CDR3. Per the germline V gene, CDR1 is SGHNT and CDR2 is YYREEE (reference sequence). V dropped 1 base and J dropped 6 bases, with 6 bases sitting between them. In DNA, the CDR3 is TGTGCCAGCAGCTTGCCGCTTGATACGCAGTATTTT. Translated: CASSLPLDTQYF.

J is TRBJ2-1 and V is TRBV3-1 (or the pseudogene TRBV3-2); 10 bases are shared with TRBD2. After removal of 0 bases from V and 2 bases from J, the junction contained 7 bases not matched to a gene. CDR1 and CDR2 (germline): LGHDT, YNNKEL (reference sequence). This CDR3 is built from 18 residues. CDR3 sequence reads: CASSQDRLAGDPYNEQFF. For the CDR3, the DNA is TGTGCCAGCAGCCAAGACCGACTAGCGGGCGACCCCTACAATGAGCAGTTCTTC.

This clone was detected once. The CDR3 nucleotides are TGTGCCACCAGCAGAGTCGTCGGCAGGGGGAATTCACCCCTCCACTTT. Protein sequence: CATSRVVGRGNSPLHF. The chain joins TRBV15 to TRBJ1-6; 7 bases line up with TRBD1. Trimming at V came to 1 base and at J to 7 bases, leaving 7 bases not matched to a gene. The CDR3 contains 16 residues. The V gene's germline CDR1 is LNHNV and CDR2 YYDKDF (reference sequence).

The chain carries TRBV4-2 and TRBJ2-3; D perhaps matches TRBD1 (7 bases). V lost 4 bases and J lost 2, with 19 bases in between. Looked up from germline, CDR1 is LGHNA and CDR2 is YNFKEQ. The CDR3 covers 17 residues. The CDR3 DNA reads as TGTGCCAGCAGCCGAGAGTTTGGAGGGGGCTACACAGATACGCAGTATTTT. It specifies CASSREFGGGYTDTQYF.

J is TRBJ1-4 and V is TRBV18, with D unresolved. Trimming removed 6 bases at V and 0 bases at J, with 14 bases between. CDR3 length: 16 amino acids. The germline CDR1 and CDR2 sequences are KGHSH and LQKENI. The CDR3 sequence: CASSPSSVATNEKLFF. Here the CDR3 DNA reads TGTGCCAGCTCGCCATCCAGCGTTGCAACTAATGAAAAACTGTTTTTT. The entire variable domain, with the rest obtained from reference TRBV18 and TRBJ1-4, is as follows: NAGVMQNPRHLVRRRGQEARLRCSPMKGHSHVYWYRQLPEEGLKFMVYLQKENIIDESGMPKERFSAEFPKEGPSILRIQQVVRGDSAAYFCASSPSSVATNEKLFFGSGTQLSVL.

V is TRBV3-1 (or the pseudogene TRBV3-2) and J is TRBJ1-1, with D hard to call. This CDR3 is built from 13 residues. Germline values: CDR1 LGHDT, CDR2 YNNKEL (reference sequence). Trimming shortened V by 5 bases and J by 3 bases, and 10 bases separated the two germline ends. CDR3 sequence: CASSLSRDTEAFF. The CDR3 DNA reads as TGTGCCAGCAGCTTATCGCGGGACACTGAAGCTTTCTTT.

The CDR3 DNA reads as TGTGCCTGGAGTGCCCTACCCGGGACAGGGGGCGGGAGAAGCAATCAGCCCCAGCATTTT. It encodes CAWSALPGTGGGRSNQPQHF. V and J are TRBV30 and TRBJ1-5; 12 positions agree with TRBD1. J was trimmed by 1 base and V by 1 base; bases with no gene match: 14. The CDR3 totals 20 residues. The V gene's germline CDR1 is GTSNPN and CDR2 SVGIG (reference sequence).